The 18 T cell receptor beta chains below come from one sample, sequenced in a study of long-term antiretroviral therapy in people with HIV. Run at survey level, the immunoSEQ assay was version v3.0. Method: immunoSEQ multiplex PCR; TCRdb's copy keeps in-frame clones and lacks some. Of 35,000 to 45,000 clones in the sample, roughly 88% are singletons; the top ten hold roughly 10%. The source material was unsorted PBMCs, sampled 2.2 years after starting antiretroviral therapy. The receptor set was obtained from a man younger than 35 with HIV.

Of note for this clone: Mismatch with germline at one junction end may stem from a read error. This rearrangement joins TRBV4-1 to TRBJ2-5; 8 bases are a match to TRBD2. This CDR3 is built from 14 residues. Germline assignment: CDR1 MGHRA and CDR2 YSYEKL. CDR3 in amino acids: CASSFPGTREAQYF. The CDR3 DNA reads TGCGCCAGCAGCTTCCCCGGGACTAGAGAGGCCCAGTACTTC.

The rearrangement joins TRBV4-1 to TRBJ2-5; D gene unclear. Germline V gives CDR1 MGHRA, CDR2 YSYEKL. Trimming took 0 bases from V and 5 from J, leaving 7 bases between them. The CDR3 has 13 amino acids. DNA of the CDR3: TGCGCCAGCAGCCAAGATTCAACTGAGACCCAGTACTTC. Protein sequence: CASSQDSTETQYF.

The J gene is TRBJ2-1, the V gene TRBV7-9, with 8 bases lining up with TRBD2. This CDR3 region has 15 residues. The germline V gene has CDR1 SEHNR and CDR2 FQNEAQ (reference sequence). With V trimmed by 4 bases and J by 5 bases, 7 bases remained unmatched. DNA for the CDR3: TGTGCCAGCAGCTCGTTGCGGGGGGCGGACAATGAGCAGTTCTTC. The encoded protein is CASSSLRGADNEQFF.

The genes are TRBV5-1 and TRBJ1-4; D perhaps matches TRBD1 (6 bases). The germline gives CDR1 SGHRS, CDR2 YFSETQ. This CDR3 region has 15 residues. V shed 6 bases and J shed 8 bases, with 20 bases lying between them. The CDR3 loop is CASTLGAGAAEKLFF. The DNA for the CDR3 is TGCGCCAGCACCCTGGGGGCAGGGGCAGCGGAAAAACTGTTTTTT.

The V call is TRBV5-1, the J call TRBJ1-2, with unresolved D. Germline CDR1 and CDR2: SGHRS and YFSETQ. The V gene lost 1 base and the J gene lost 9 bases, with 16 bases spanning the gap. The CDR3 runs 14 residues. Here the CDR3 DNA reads TGCGCCAGCAGCTTGTCGGGCAGCGGAGGGAGCTACACCTTC. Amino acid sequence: CASSLSGSGGSYTF.

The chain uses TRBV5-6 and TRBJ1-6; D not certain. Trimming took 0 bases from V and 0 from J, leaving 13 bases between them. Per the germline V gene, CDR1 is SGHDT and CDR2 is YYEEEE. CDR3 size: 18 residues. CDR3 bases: TGTGCCAGCAGCTTGGGCGGGAGGAATCCCTCCTATAATTCACCCCTCCACTTT. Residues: CASSLGGRNPSYNSPLHF.

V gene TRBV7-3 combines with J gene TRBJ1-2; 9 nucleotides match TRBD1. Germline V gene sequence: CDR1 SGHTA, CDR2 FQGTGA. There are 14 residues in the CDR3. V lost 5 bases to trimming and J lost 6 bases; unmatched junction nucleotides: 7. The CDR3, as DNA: TGTGCCAGCAGCCCGGGGGGGACAGGGCATGGCTACACCTTC. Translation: CASSPGGTGHGYTF.

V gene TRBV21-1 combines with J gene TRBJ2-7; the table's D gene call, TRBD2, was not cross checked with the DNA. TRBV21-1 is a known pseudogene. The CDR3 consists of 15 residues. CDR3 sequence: CASSSGALRPHEQYF. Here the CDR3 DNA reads TGTGCCAGCAGCAGCGGGGCCCTACGGCCCCACGAGCAGTACTTC.

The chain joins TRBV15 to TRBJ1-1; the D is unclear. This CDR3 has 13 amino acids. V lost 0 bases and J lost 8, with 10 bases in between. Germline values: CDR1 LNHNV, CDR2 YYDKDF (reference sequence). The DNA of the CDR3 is TGTGCCACCAGCAGAGATGAGTGGACGGAAGCTTTCTTT. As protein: CATSRDEWTEAFF. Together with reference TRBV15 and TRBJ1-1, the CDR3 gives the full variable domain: DAMVIQNPRYQVTQFGKPVTLSCSQTLNHNVMYWYQQKSSQAPKLLFHYYDKDFNNEADTPDNFQSRRPNTSFCFLDIRSPGLGDTAMYLCATSRDEWTEAFFGQGTRLTVV.

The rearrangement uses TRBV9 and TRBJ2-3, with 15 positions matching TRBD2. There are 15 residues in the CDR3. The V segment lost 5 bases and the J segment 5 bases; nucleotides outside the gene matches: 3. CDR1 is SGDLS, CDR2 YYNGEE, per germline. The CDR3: CASREGLAGGDTQYF. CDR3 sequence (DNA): TGTGCCAGCAGAGAGGGACTAGCGGGGGGAGATACGCAGTATTTT.

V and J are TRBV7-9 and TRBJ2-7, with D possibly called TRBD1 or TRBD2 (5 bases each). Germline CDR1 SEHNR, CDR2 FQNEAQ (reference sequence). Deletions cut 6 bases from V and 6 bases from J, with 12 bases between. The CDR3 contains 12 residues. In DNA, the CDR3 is TGTGCCAGCAGACTGGCCGGGACCGAGCAGTACTTC. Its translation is CASRLAGTEQYF.

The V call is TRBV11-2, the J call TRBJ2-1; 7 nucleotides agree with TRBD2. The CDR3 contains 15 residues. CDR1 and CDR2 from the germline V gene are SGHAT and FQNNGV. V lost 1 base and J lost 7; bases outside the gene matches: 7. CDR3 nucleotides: TGTGCCAGCAGCTTAGTTGGCGGGAGAGGGAATGAGCAGTTCTTC. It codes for CASSLVGGRGNEQFF.

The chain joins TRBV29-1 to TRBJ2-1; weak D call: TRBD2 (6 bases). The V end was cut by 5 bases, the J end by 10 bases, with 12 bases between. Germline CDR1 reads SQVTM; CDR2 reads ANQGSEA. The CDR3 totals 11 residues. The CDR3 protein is CSVRDSLEQFF. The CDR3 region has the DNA TGCAGCGTTAGGGACTCTCTAGAGCAGTTCTTC.

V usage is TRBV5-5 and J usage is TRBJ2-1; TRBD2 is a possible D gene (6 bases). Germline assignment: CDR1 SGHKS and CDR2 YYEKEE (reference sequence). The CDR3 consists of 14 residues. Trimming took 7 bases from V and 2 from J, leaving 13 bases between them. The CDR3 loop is CASAVAGTYNEQFF. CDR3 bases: TGTGCCAGCGCGGTGGCGGGGACCTACAATGAGCAGTTCTTC.

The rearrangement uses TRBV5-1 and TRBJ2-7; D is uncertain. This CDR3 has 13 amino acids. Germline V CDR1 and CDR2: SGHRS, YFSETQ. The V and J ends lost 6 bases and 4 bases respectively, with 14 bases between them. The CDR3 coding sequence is TGCGCCAGCACGGATGGGCTGAATTACGAGCAGTACTTC. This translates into CASTDGLNYEQYF.

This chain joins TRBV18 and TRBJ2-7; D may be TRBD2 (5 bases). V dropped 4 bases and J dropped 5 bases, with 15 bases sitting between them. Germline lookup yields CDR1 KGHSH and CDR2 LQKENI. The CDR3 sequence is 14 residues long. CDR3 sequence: CASSQSGPSHEQYF. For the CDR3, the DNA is TGTGCCAGCTCACAAAGCGGACCCAGCCACGAGCAGTACTTC. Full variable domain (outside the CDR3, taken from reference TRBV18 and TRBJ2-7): NAGVMQNPRHLVRRRGQEARLRCSPMKGHSHVYWYRQLPEEGLKFMVYLQKENIIDESGMPKERFSAEFPKEGPSILRIQQVVRGDSAAYFCASSQSGPSHEQYFGPGTRLTVT.

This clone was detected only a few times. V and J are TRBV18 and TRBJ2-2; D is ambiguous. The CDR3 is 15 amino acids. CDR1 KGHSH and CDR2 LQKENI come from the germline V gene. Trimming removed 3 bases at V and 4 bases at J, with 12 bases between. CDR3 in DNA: TGTGCCAGCTCACCCCTAGGCGTACCCACCGGGGAGCTGTTTTTT. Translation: CASSPLGVPTGELFF.

The CDR3, as DNA: TGTGCCAGCTCACCGACAGTTATACCGGACAGGCGAGACGAGCAGTACTTC. Residues: CASSPTVIPDRRDEQYF. The genes are TRBV18 and TRBJ2-5; 7 bases match TRBD1. The J call is uncertain, as TRBJ2-7 better fits the DNA end. CDR1 and CDR2 from the germline V gene are KGHSH and LQKENI. CDR3 length: 17 residues.